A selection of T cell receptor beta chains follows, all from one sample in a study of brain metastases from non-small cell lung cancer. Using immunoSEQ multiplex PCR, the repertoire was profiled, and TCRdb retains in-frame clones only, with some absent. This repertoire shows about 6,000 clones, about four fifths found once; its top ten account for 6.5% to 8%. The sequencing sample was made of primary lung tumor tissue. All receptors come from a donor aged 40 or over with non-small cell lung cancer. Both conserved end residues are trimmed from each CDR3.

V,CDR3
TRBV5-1,ASSHSGTGNSPLH
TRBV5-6,ASSWATDTQY
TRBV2,ASTAGTASYEQY
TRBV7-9,ASSFSVMNSPLH
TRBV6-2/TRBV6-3,ASSYMVGSEAF
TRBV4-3,ASSQERGIAKLYGYT
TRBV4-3,ASSLLAGDAYNEQF
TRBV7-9,ASNPSTGLNTEAF
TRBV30,AWSTPLGGWGNQPQH
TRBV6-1,ASSEPRKTGRYGYT
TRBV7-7,ASSLGGDREQF
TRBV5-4,ASSADRGPGYGYT
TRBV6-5,ASSYSTSLGTDTQY
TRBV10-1,ASREVAGGRNEQF